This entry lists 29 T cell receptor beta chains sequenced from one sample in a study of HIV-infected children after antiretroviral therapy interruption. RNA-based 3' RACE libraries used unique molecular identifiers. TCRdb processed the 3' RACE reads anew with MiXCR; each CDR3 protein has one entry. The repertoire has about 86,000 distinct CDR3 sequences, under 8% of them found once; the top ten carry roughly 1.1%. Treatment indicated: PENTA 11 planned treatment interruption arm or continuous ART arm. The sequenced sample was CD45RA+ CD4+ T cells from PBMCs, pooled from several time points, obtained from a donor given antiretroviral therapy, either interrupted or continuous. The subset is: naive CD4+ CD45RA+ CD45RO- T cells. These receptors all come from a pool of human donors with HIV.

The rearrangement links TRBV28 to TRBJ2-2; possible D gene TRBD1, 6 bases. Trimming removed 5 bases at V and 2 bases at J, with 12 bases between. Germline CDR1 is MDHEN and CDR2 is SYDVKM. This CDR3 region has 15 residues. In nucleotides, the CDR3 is TGTGCCAGCAGTCTCAGGGGTATCAACACCGGGGAGCTGTTTTTT. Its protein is CASSLRGINTGELFF.

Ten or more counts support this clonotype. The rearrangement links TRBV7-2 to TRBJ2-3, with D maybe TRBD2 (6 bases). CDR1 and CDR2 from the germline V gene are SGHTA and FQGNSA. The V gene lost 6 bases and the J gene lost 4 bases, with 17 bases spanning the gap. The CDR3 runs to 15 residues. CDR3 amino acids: CASRLLAAGSDTQYF. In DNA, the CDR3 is TGTGCCAGCAGGCTCTTAGCGGCCGGGTCAGATACGCAGTATTTT.

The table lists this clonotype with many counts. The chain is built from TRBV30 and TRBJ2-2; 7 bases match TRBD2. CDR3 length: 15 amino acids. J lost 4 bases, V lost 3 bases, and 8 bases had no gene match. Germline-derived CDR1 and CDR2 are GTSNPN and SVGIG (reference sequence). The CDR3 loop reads CAWRRGAGVTGELFF. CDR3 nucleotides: TGTGCCTGGAGGAGAGGCGCGGGGGTCACCGGGGAGCTGTTTTTT.

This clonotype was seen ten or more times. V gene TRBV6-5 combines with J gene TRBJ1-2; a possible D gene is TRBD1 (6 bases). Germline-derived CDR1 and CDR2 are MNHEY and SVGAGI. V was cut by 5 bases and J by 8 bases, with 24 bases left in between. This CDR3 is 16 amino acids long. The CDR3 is CASSPILGDRQRGYTF. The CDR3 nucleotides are TGTGCCAGCAGTCCCATACTAGGTGACAGGCAGAGAGGCTACACCTTC.

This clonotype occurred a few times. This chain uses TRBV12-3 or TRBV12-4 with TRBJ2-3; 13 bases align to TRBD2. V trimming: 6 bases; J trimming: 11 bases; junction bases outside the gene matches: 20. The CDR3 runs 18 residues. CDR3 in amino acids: CASRGTSGITDAYNEQYF. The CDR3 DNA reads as TGTGCCAGCAGGGGGACTAGCGGGATCACTGATGCCTACAATGAGCAGTATTTT.

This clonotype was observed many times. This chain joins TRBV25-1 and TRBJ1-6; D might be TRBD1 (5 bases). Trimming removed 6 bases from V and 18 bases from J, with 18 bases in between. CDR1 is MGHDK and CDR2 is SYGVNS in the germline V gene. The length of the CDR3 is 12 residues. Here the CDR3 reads CASRGRDGEYHF. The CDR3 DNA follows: TGTGCCAGCAGGGGCCGGGACGGGGAGTACCACTTT.

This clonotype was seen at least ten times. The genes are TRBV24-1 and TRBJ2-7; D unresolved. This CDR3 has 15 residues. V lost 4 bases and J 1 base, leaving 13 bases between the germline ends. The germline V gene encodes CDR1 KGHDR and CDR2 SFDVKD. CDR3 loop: CATSEEDFLSYEQYF. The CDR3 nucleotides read TGTGCCACCAGTGAGGAAGATTTTTTATCCTACGAGCAGTACTTC.

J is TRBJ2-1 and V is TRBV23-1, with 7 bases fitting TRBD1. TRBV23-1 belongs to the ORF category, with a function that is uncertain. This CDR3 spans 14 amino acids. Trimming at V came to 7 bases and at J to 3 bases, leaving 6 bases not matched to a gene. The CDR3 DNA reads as TGCGCCAGCAAAACAGGGGTTGTCTACAATGAGCAGTTCTTC. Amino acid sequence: CASKTGVVYNEQFF.

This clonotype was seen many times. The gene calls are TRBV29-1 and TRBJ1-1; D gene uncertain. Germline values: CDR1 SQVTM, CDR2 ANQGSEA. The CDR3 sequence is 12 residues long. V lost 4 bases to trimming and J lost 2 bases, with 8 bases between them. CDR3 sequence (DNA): TGCAGCGTTGTTAGTAGCAACACTGAAGCTTTCTTT. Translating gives CSVVSSNTEAFF.

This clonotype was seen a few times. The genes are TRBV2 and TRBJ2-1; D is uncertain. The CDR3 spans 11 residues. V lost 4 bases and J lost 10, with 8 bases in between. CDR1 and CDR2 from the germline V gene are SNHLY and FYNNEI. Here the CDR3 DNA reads TGTGCCAGCAGTGCCCCAGTGGAGCAGTTCTTC. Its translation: CASSAPVEQFF.

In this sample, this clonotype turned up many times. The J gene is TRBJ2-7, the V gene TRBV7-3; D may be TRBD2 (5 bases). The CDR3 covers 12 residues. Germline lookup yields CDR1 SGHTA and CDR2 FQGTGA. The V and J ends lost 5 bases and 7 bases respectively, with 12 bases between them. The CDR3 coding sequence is TGTGCCAGCAGCCCGGGGTTAGGTGAGCAGTACTTC. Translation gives CASSPGLGEQYF.

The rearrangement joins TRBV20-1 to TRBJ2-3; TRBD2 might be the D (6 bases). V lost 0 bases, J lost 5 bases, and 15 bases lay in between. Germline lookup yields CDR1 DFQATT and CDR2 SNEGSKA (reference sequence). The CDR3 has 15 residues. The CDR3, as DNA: TGCAGTGCTAGAGAGGACCAACTCGGGGGAGATACGCAGTATTTT. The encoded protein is CSAREDQLGGDTQYF.

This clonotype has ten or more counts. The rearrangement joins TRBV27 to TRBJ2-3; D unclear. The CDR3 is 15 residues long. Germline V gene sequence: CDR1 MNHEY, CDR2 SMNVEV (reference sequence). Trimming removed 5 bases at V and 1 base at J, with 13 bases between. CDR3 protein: CASSITRQGTDTQYF. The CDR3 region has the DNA TGTGCCAGCAGTATTACAAGGCAGGGCACAGATACGCAGTATTTT.

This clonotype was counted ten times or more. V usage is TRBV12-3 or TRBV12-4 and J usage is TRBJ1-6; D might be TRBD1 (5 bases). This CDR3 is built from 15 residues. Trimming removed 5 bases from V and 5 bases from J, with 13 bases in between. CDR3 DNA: TGTGCCAGCAGTCCTACAAGGGGCCATAATTCACCCCTCCACTTT. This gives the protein CASSPTRGHNSPLHF.

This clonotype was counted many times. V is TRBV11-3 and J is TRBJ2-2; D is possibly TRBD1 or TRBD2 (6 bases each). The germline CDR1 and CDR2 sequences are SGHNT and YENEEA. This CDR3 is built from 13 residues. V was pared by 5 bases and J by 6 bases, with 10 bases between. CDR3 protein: CASSGGRSGELFF. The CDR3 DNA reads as TGTGCCAGCAGCGGGGGGCGTTCCGGGGAGCTGTTTTTT.

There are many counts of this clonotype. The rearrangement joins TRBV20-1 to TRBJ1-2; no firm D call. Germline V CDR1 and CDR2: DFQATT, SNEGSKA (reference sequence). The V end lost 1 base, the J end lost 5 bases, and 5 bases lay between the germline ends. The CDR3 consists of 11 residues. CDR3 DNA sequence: TGCAGTGCTAGAGCGGATTATGGCTACACCTTC. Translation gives CSARADYGYTF.

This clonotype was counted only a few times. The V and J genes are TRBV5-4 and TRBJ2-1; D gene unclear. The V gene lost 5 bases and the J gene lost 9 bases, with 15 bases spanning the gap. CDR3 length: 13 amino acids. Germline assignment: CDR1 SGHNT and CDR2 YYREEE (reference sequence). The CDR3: CASRRAGRTEQFF. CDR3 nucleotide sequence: TGTGCCAGCAGGCGAGCCGGGCGAACTGAGCAGTTCTTC.

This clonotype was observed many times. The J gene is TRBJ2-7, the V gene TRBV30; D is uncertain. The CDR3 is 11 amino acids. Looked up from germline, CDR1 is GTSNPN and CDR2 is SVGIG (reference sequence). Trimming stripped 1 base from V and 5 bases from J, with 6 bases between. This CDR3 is CAWSGTHEQYF. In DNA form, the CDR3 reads TGTGCCTGGAGTGGGACGCACGAGCAGTACTTC.

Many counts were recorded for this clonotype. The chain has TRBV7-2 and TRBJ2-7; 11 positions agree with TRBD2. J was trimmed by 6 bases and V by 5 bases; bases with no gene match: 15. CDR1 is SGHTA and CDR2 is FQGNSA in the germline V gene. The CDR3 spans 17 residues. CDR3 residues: CASSQRIAGGPRPEQYF. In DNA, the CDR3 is TGTGCCAGCAGCCAACGCATAGCGGGGGGGCCCCGCCCCGAGCAGTACTTC. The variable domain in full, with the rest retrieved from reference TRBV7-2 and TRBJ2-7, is GAGVSQSPSNKVTEKGKDVELRCDPISGHTALYWYRQSLGQGLEFLIYFQGNSAPDKSGLPSDRFSAERTGGSVSTLTIQRTQQEDSAVYLCASSQRIAGGPRPEQYFGPGTRLTVT.

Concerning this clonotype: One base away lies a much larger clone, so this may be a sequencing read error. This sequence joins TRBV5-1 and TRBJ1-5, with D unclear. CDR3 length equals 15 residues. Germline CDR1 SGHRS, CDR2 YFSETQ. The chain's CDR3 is CTSSLVKYSNQPQHF. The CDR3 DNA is TGCACCAGCAGCTTAGTCAAATATAGCAATCAGCCCCAGCATTTT.

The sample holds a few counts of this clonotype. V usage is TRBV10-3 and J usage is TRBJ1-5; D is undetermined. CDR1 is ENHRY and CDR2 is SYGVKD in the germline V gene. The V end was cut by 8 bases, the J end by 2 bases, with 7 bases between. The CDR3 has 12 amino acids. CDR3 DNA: TGTGCCATCTCCCCAGGCAATCAGCCCCAGCATTTT. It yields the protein CAISPGNQPQHF.

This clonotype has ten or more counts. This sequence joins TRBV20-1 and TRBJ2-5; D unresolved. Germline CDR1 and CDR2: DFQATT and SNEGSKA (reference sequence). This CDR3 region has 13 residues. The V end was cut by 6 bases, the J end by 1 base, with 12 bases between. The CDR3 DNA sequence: TGCAGTGCCCCTCGGACGGGCCAAGAGACCCAGTACTTC. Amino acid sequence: CSAPRTGQETQYF.

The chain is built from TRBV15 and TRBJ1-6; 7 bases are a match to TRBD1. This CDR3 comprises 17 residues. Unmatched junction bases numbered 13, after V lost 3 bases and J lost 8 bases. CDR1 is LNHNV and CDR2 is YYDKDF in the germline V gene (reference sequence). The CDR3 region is CATSRALTGIEDSPLHF. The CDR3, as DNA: TGTGCCACCAGCAGGGCCCTGACAGGGATCGAGGATTCACCCCTCCACTTT.

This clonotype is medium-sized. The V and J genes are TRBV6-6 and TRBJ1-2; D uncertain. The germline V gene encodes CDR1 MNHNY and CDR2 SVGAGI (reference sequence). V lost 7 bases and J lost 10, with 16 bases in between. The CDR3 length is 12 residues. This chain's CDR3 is CASTLRRDVYTF. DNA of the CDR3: TGTGCCAGCACCTTACGGAGGGATGTCTACACCTTC.

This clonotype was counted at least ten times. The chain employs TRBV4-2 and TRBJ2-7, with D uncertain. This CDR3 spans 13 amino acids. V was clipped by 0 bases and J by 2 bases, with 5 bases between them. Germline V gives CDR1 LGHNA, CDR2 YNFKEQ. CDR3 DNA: TGTGCCAGCAGCCAAGATCTGACCTACGAGCAGTACTTC. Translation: CASSQDLTYEQYF.

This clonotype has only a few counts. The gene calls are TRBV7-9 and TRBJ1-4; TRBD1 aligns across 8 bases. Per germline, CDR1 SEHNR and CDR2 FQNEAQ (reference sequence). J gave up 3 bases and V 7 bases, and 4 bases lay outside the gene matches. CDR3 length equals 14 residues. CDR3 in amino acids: CASTQDRANEKLFF. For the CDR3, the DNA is TGTGCCAGCACCCAGGACAGGGCTAATGAAAAACTGTTTTTT.

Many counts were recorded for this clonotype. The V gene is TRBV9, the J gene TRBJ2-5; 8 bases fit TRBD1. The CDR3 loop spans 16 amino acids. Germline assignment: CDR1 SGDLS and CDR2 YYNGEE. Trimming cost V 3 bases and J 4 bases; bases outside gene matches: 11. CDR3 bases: TGTGCCAGCAGCGGAGGGGCCGGGACAGGAGGAGAGACCCAGTACTTC. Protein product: CASSGGAGTGGETQYF.

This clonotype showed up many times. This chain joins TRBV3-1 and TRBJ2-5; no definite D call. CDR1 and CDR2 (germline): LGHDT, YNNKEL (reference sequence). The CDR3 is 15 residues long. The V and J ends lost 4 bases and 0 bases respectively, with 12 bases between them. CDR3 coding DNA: TGTGCCAGCAGCCCAAGACGGACCTACCAAGAGACCCAGTACTTC. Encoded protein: CASSPRRTYQETQYF.

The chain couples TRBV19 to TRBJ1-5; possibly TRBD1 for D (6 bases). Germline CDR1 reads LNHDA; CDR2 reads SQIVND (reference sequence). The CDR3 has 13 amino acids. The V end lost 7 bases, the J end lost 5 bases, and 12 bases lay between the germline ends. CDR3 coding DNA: TGTGCCAGTAATGGACAGAGATATCAGCCCCAGCATTTT. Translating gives CASNGQRYQPQHF. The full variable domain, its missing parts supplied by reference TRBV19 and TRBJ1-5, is DGGITQSPKYLFRKEGQNVTLSCEQNLNHDAMYWYRQDPGQGLRLIYYSQIVNDFQKGDIAEGYSVSREKKESFPLTVTSAQKNPTAFYLCASNGQRYQPQHFGDGTRLSIL.